The TCR beta chain under discussion was sequenced for a study of identical twins. From germline, CDR1 is MNHEY and CDR2 SMNVEV (reference sequence). CDR3 length: 14 residues. Between the trimmed V and J ends, which lost 5 bases and 0 bases, there was a span of 7 bases. TCRdb re-called the 5' RACE reads with MiXCR, one entry per CDR3 protein. The data contain a few hundred thousand distinct CDR3 sequences, 13% to 15% of them singletons. Separately, the same data were catalogued under a study of yellow fever vaccine responses in identical twins.

Sequencing input: CD4+ T cells sorted from blood. This sequence was found in a woman younger than 35 in good health. The V and J genes are TRBV27 and TRBJ2-2; D ambiguous. CDR3 sequence reads: CASSLKPNTGELFF. DNA for the CDR3: TGTGCCAGCAGTCTTAAACCGAACACCGGGGAGCTGTTTTTT.